This T cell receptor beta chain came from a study of blood T cell repertoires in COVID-19. Study information: Sites across the United States, Italy and Spain contributed samples from acute and convalescent COVID-19. T cells, B-cell-depleted T cells, or PBMCs provided the cDNA or gDNA that served as material.

The germline gives CDR1 MNHEY, CDR2 SMNVEV (reference sequence). V lost 6 bases, J lost 5 bases, and 12 bases stayed unmatched. The CDR3 has 17 amino acids. In the original processing: Counts of nucleated cells, estimated from reference gene primer amplification, were obtained. Profiling relied on immunoSEQ multiplex PCR, and the TCRdb table lists in-frame clones only, not all of them. V, J and clone size were drawn from that table, and D and trimming were deduced from the DNA. The sample lists 52,000 or so clones, over 70% seen once, with around 5.1% in the top ten. The J gene is TRBJ2-2, the V gene TRBV27, with 10 bases aligning to TRBD2. This receptor was taken from a human donor in a cohort sampled during active COVID-19. Input material: peripheral blood. The DNA for the CDR3 is TGTGCCAGCAGCCCGGAGAAGCGGGGGGGCCGGACCGGGGAGCTGTTTTTT. Its protein product is CASSPEKRGGRTGELFF.